This TCR beta chain is from a study of blood T cells in healthy people across ages. This clonotype has only one observation. A second roughly 6 to 12 cycle PCR used barcoded and J-beta primers. The template-switch adaptor was a 5' adaptor with 12 random nucleotides. It tagged each cDNA molecule. TCRdb itself ran the 5' RACE reads through MiXCR, one entry per CDR3 protein. The sample gives 1 million or so distinct CDR3 sequences, 40% to 50% of which show up once; 18% is in the top ten. The CDR3 covers 16 residues. The V gene lost 3 bases and the J gene lost 2 bases, with 18 bases spanning the gap. Per the germline V gene, CDR1 is SQVTM and CDR2 is ANQGSEA.

This chain connects TRBV29-1 to TRBJ2-3; perhaps TRBD2 as D (7 bases). Source material: blood. The source of this sequence is a woman aged 60-75 years in good health. CDR3 sequence reads: CSVESGTTGTTDTQYF. The CDR3 DNA reads TGCAGCGTTGAGTCTGGGACTACAGGGACCACAGATACGCAGTATTTT.